This T cell receptor beta chain was sequenced in a study of blood T cell repertoires in COVID-19. The method was immunoSEQ multiplex PCR; TCRdb's version includes in-frame clones alone and lacks a portion of them. This sample carries 150,000 or so clones, roughly 84% of them seen once, and the ten largest clones take roughly 13%. The CDR3 contains 12 residues. V lost 5 bases, J lost 9 bases, and 11 bases lay in between. Germline V CDR1 and CDR2: MDHEN, SYDVKM. The receptor's source is a woman in her fifties or sixties who had recovered from COVID-19. The chain joins TRBV28 to TRBJ2-1, with D hard to call. Material: PBMCs or T cells enriched from blood (not recorded which). The CDR3 region has the DNA TGTGCCAGCAGTCCGCCGGGTCTTGAGCAGTTCTTC. It translates to CASSPPGLEQFF.